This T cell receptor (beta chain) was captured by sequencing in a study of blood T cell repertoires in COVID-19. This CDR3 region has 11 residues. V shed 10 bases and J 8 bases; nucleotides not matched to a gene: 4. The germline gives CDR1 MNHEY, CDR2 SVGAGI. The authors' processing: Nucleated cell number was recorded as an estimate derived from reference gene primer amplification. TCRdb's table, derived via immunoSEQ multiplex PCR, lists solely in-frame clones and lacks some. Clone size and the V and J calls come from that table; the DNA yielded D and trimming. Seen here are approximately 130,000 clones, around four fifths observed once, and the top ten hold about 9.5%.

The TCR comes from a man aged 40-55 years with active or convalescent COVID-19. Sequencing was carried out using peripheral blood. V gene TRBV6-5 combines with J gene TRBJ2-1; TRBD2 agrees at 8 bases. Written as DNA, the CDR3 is TGTGCCACGGGGGGGGGACATGAGCAGTTCTTC. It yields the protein CATGGGHEQFF.